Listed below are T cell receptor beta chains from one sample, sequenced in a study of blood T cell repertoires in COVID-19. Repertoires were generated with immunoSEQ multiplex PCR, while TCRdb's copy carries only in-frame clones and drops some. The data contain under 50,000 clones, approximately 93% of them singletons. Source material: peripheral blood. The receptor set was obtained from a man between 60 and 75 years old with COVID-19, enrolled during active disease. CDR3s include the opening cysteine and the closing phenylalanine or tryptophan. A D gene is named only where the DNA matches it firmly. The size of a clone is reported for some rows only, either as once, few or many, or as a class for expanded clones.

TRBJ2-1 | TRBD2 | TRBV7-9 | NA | CASSLEASGEVYNEQFF | TGTGCCAGCAGCTTAGAAGCTAGCGGGGAGGTATACAATGAGCAGTTCTTC
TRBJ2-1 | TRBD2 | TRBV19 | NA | CASSIVNPAGEGQFF | TGTGCCAGTAGTATAGTAAACCCAGCGGGGGAGGGGCAGTTCTTC
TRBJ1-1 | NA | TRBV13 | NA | CASSSLGGAYYNKVAFF | TGTGCCAGCAGCTCCCTCGGAGGGGCTTACTACAATAAGGTAGCTTTCTTT
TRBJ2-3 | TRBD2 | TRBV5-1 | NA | CASSGGGSTDTQYF | TGCGCCAGCAGCGGCGGGGGATCCACAGATACGCAGTATTTT
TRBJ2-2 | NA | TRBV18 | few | CASSPSGSGPGGELFF | TGTGCCAGCTCACCAAGCGGGTCGGGTCCCGGCGGGGAGCTGTTTTTT
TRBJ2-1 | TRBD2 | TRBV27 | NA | CASSFELAGEQFF | TGTGCCAGCAGTTTTGAACTAGCGGGGGAGCAGTTCTTC
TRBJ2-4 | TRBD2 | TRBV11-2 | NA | CASERGLGAKNIQYF | TGTGCCAGCGAGCGGGGATTGGGAGCCAAAAACATTCAGTACTTC
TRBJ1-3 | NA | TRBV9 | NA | CASSPRGNTIYF | TGTGCCAGCAGCCCTCGGGGAAACACCATATATTTT
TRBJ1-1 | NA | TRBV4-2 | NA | CASSEQGISNTEAFF | TGTGCCAGCAGCGAGCAGGGGATTTCGAACACTGAAGCTTTCTTT
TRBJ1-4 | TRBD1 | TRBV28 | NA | CASRENAGTGTEKLFF | TGTGCCAGCAGGGAAAATGCCGGGACAGGGACCGAAAAACTGTTTTTT
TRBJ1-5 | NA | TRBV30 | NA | CAWNQGPSQPQHF | TGTGCCTGGAATCAGGGGCCGTCTCAGCCCCAGCATTTT
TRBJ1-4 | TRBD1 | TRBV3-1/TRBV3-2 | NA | CASSPNFHRGNEKLFF | TGTGCCAGCAGCCCGAACTTTCACAGGGGTAATGAAAAACTGTTTTTT
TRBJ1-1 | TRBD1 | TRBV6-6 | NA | CASSYPQGAWDTEAFF | TGTGCCAGCAGTTACCCTCAGGGGGCTTGGGACACTGAAGCTTTCTTT
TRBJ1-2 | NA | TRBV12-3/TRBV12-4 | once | CASSFAGYGYTF | TGTGCCAGCAGTTTCGCCGGCTATGGCTACACCTTC
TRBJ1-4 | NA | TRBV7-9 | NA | CASSLSSSNEKLFF | TGTGCCAGCAGCTTATCTAGTTCAAATGAAAAACTGTTTTTT
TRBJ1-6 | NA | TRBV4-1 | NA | CASSQEPGRGRINSPLHF | TGCGCCAGCAGCCAAGAACCAGGCAGGGGCCGTATCAATTCACCCCTCCACTTT
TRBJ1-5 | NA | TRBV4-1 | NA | CASSQGDIWNQPQHF | TGCGCCAGCAGCCAAGGGGACATATGGAATCAGCCCCAGCATTTT
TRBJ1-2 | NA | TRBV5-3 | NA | CARNRNISYGYTF | TGTGCCAGAAACAGGAACATCTCCTATGGCTACACCTTC
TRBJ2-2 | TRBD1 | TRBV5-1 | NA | CASSSRTGENGELFF | TGCGCCAGCAGCTCCCGGACAGGGGAGAACGGGGAGCTGTTTTTT
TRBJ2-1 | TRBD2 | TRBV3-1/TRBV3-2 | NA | CASSHSSGGARNEQFF | TGTGCCAGCAGCCACTCTAGCGGGGGGGCCCGCAATGAGCAGTTCTTC
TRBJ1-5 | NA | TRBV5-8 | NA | CASSLGRADQPQHF | TGTGCCAGCAGCTTGGGGAGGGCAGATCAGCCCCAGCATTTT
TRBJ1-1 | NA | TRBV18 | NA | CASSLNDKNTEAFF | TGTGCCAGCTCACTCAATGACAAGAACACTGAAGCTTTCTTT